A single sample gave rise to the 11 T cell receptor beta chains below, sequenced in a study of cytomegalovirus exposure and HLA in healthy donors. Sequencing was performed with immunoSEQ multiplex PCR; in TCRdb, only in-frame clones are kept and a portion is missing. The repertoire has over 85,000 clones, roughly 89% of them found once; the top ten carry 1.9%. Sequencing was performed on PBMCs. The receptors stem from a woman younger than 30 in good health and CMV-seronegative.

The rearrangement links TRBV15 to TRBJ2-3, with a tentative D call TRBD2 (6 bases). Germline CDR1 LNHNV, CDR2 YYDKDF (reference sequence). The CDR3 spans 13 residues. The V end lost 0 bases, the J end lost 11 bases, and 12 bases lay between the germline ends. CDR3 sequence: CATSRDVGGEQYF. The CDR3 nucleotides read TGTGCCACCAGCAGAGATGTGGGGGGTGAGCAGTATTTT.

V gene TRBV27 combines with J gene TRBJ1-5; D call uncertain. Germline CDR1 is MNHEY and CDR2 is SMNVEV (reference sequence). The germline V and J ends were trimmed by 8 bases and 0 bases, with 8 bases remaining between them. The CDR3 length is 13 residues. CDR3 coding DNA: TGTGCCAGCGGACTTTCTAGCAATCAGCCCCAGCATTTT. Its translation is CASGLSSNQPQHF.

The chain is built from TRBV7-2 and TRBJ1-5, with 7 bases lining up with TRBD1. The germline V gene has CDR1 SGHTA and CDR2 FQGNSA. V trimming: 8 bases; J trimming: 8 bases; junction bases outside the gene matches: 12. The CDR3 consists of 14 residues. CDR3 amino acids: CASGDRPRRKPQHF. The CDR3 nucleotides are TGTGCCAGCGGGGACAGACCCCGGAGGAAGCCCCAGCATTTT. Together with reference TRBV7-2 and TRBJ1-5, the CDR3 gives the full variable domain: GAGVSQSPSNKVTEKGKDVELRCDPISGHTALYWYRQSLGQGLEFLIYFQGNSAPDKSGLPSDRFSAERTGGSVSTLTIQRTQQEDSAVYLCASGDRPRRKPQHFGDGTRLSIL.

This rearrangement joins TRBV6-5 to TRBJ1-2; 9 positions agree with TRBD1. The CDR3 loop spans 14 amino acids. CDR1 and CDR2 from the germline V gene are MNHEY and SVGAGI. J gave up 4 bases and V 5 bases, and 5 bases lay outside the gene matches. The CDR3 bases are TGTGCCAGCAGTCACAGGGGGCGAGGCTATGGCTACACCTTC. Its protein is CASSHRGRGYGYTF.

The rearrangement joins TRBV7-3 to TRBJ2-2; a weak D match, TRBD2 (5 bases). The ends were cut back, 3 bases at V and 5 bases at J, with 7 bases in the middle. Germline CDR1 reads SGHTA; CDR2 reads FQGTGA. This CDR3 region has 13 residues. CDR3 sequence reads: CASSLRETGELFF. CDR3 nucleotides: TGTGCCAGCAGCTTGAGGGAGACCGGGGAGCTGTTTTTT.

J is TRBJ1-2 and V is TRBV6-6; D unclear. The CDR3 runs to 14 residues. Trimming pared 2 bases from V and 0 bases from J, leaving 7 bases between. CDR1 is MNHNY, CDR2 SVGAGI, per germline (reference sequence). CDR3 sequence reads: CASSYHGANYGYTF. The CDR3 region has the DNA TGTGCCAGCAGTTACCACGGGGCTAACTATGGCTACACCTTC.

A single count supports this clone. Here the CDR3 reads CASSSRGMRGQGHQPQHF. The CDR3 nucleotides read TGTGCCAGCTCATCGAGGGGCATGAGGGGACAGGGCCATCAGCCCCAGCATTTT. The V gene is TRBV2, the J gene TRBJ1-5; 9 bases are shared with TRBD1. Trimming cost V 8 bases and J 5 bases; bases outside gene matches: 19. This CDR3 has 18 amino acids. Germline V gene lookup returns CDR1 SNHLY and CDR2 FYNNEI.

V gene TRBV7-3 combines with J gene TRBJ2-5; 9 bases match TRBD1. Germline CDR1 SGHTA, CDR2 FQGTGA. This CDR3 comprises 14 residues. V lost 6 bases to trimming and J lost 3 bases; unmatched junction nucleotides: 5. This CDR3 is CASSWTGDEETQYF. CDR3 in DNA: TGTGCCAGCAGTTGGACAGGGGATGAAGAGACCCAGTACTTC.

The chain couples TRBV4-1 to TRBJ2-7; D gene ambiguous. Trimming stripped 3 bases from V and 2 bases from J, with 11 bases between. This CDR3 contains 14 residues. CDR1 MGHRA and CDR2 YSYEKL come from the germline V gene. CDR3 DNA: TGCGCCAGCAGCCACAAGGAGTACCCCTACGAGCAGTACTTC. Its protein product is CASSHKEYPYEQYF.

This clone occurred once. The CDR3 coding sequence is TGTGCCAGCAGCTTAGGAGGTAGCGGGAGGGCCTTGGGGGAGCTGTTTTTT. As protein: CASSLGGSGRALGELFF. The V and J genes are TRBV7-2 and TRBJ2-2, with TRBD2 identical over 11 bases. V was pared by 1 base and J by 8 bases, with 9 bases of the junction left unmatched. Germline V gives CDR1 SGHTA, CDR2 FQGNSA. The CDR3 is 17 amino acids.

V is TRBV10-2 and J is TRBJ2-2; D is uncertain. The germline CDR1 and CDR2 sequences are WSHSY and SAAADI. Deletions cut 7 bases from V and 5 bases from J, with 5 bases between. This CDR3 spans 11 amino acids. In nucleotides, the CDR3 is TGCGCCAGCAAAATAACCGGGGAGCTGTTTTTT. Translating it yields CASKITGELFF.